The next 4 T cell receptor beta chains were all read from a single sample in a study of cytomegalovirus exposure and HLA in healthy donors. The PCR used 60 Vbeta and 13 Jbeta primers. The repertoire was sequenced with immunoSEQ multiplex PCR; TCRdb's copy has only in-frame clones and lacks some. This sample yields 50,000 or so clones, of which about 67% are seen a single time; under 45% belongs to the top ten. The material sequenced was PBMCs. These receptors were taken from a man aged 35 to 55 in good health and CMV-seropositive.

The chain uses TRBV7-2 and TRBJ2-1, with D possibly being TRBD2 (5 bases). The CDR3 is 14 amino acids. With 5 bases removed from V and 5 bases from J, the gap between germline ends came to 13 bases. CDR1 SGHTA and CDR2 FQGNSA come from the germline V gene. In DNA form, the CDR3 reads TGTGCCAGCAGCCCCCCACACGGGGACAATGAGCAGTTCTTC. Translated, it gives CASSPPHGDNEQFF.

This clone was counted a few times. The chain employs TRBV29-1 and TRBJ1-1; D is ambiguous. CDR3 size: 13 residues. The germline V gene encodes CDR1 SQVTM and CDR2 ANQGSEA. V was clipped by 7 bases and J by 6 bases, with 18 bases between them. CDR3 loop: CSGRLPAEAEAFF. The CDR3 nucleotides are TGCAGCGGGAGACTCCCCGCTGAGGCTGAAGCTTTCTTT.

The chain couples TRBV6-1 to TRBJ2-1, with 7 bases lining up with TRBD2. The CDR3 consists of 12 residues. Germline V CDR1 and CDR2: MNHNS, SASEGT. The V and J ends lost 4 bases and 16 bases, in that order; junction bases with no gene match: 10. CDR3 sequence (DNA): TGTGCCAGCAGTGTGGATGGACTAGTCAAATTCTTC. As protein: CASSVDGLVKFF.

The chain has TRBV30 and TRBJ2-5; TRBD1 agrees at 8 bases. J gave up 2 bases and V 4 bases, and 9 bases lay outside the gene matches. The length of the CDR3 is 15 residues. Germline V gene sequence: CDR1 GTSNPN, CDR2 SVGIG (reference sequence). In DNA, the CDR3 is TGTGCCTGGACCTTGTTTAGACAGGGGCAAGAGACCCAGTACTTC. The encoded protein is CAWTLFRQGQETQYF.